Here is one T cell receptor beta chain with its context. The clone's antigen remains unknown. No per-base quality is available; no much larger clone lies one base away. The data belong to a study of blood T cell repertoires in COVID-19 (dated by TCRdb to 2018 to 2020). With respect to the entire study: Samples from collaborators originated in the United States, Italy and Spain and spanned both the acute and convalescent phases of COVID-19. Deeply sampled blood TCRbeta repertoires from subjects exposed to, actively infected with, or recovered from COVID-19 were included in the dataset. The repertoires were released in a freely available public database meant as a resource for research on the immune response to SARS-CoV-2. The prospective study material was composed of cDNA or gDNA derived from T cells, B-cell-depleted T cells, or PBMCs. The samples were drawn from the first 160 participants of the ongoing ImmuneRACE study and from 1,254 subjects provided by 6 global collaborators. Nearly every sample came with metadata listing a de-identified subject ID, COVID-19 status, age in years and sex. Where available, HLA class I and class II types were obtained from metadata supplied by the sample provider rather than from assay-based typing. Results and caveats for the whole study, not just this receptor: The quantity of clinical and demographic metadata differed by source and by participant and was supplied without curation.

From cysteine to phenylalanine, the CDR3 is 17 amino acids long. The only DNA kept is the CDR3, 51 bases in frame from the first base. Trimming removed 0 bases from V and 3 bases from J; the gene matches leave 10 bases unexplained. According to the germline V gene, CDR1 reads SGDLS and CDR2 reads YYNGEE. In the prospective study, participants were about 18 to 95 years old, resided in approximately 22 geographic areas of the United States, and were enrolled through a virtual design. To assign participants to cohorts, the prospective study relied on clinical history that participants themselves reported in a screening survey and a study questionnaire. For ImmuneRACE Cohort 3, a participant was defined as recovered based on two consecutive negative NP/OP PCR tests, clearance by a healthcare professional, or resolution of symptoms. In the prospective study, whole blood, serum and a nasopharyngeal or oropharyngeal swab were collected from each participant by mobile phlebotomists. Additional blood draws and questionnaires over an approximately 2-month period could optionally be provided by prospective study participants. Before DNA extraction, blood samples from the prospective study were shipped at room temperature or frozen.

The immunoSEQ Assay, a bias-controlled multiplex PCR, was used to amplify TCRbeta CDR3 regions from genomic DNA. Per the source publication's procedure: Nucleated cell counts per sample were estimated from amplification of reference gene primers within the assay. To quantify the absolute abundance of each unique TCRbeta CDR3 rearrangement, sequence reads were collapsed and filtered. For each sample, productive Simpson clonality was calculated as the square root of Simpson's diversity index over productive rearrangements. TCRdb took over this immuneACCESS table, retaining in-frame rearrangements with V and J assigned. Such tables are incomplete; in checked studies, under half of the missing clones stem from an unresolved V gene, and the remainder is unexplained. The V and J calls and clone size are taken from that table; D and trimming were inferred from the DNA. The sample profile shows over 250,000 clones; about 89% of them were found once. The leading ten clones occupy approximately 9% of the sample.

Input material: PBMCs or T cells enriched from blood (not recorded which). This TCR was sampled from a middle-aged man who had recovered from COVID-19. The V and J segments used are TRBV9 and TRBJ2-5, with TRBD2 identical over 8 junction bases. CDR3 sequence: CASSVGVGTRVEETQYF. The sequence in DNA is TGTGCCAGCAGCGTAGGGGTAGGGACTAGAGTCGAAGAGACCCAGTACTTC.